This TCR beta chain was recorded in a study of blood T cell repertoires in COVID-19. On the study more broadly: Acute and convalescent COVID-19 specimens originated in the United States, Italy and Spain.

Study processing details: Reference gene primer amplification gave estimated nucleated cell counts. Profiling relied on immunoSEQ multiplex PCR, and the TCRdb table lists in-frame clones only, not all of them. D and trimming were read from the DNA, whereas the V and J calls and clone size are those reported in that table. This sample has 85,000 to 100,000 clones, with less than 95% found just once. CDR1 is ENHRY, CDR2 SYGVKD, per germline. Trimming removed 2 bases from V and 7 bases from J; junction bases left unmatched: 11. CDR3 size: 16 residues. The source is a man in his sixties with acute or convalescent COVID-19. The chain couples TRBV10-3 to TRBJ1-5, with 7 bases matching TRBD1. The material sequenced was peripheral blood. This CDR3 is CAISETRGGPGQPQHF. The DNA of the CDR3 is TGTGCCATCAGTGAGACAAGAGGGGGCCCAGGGCAGCCCCAGCATTTT.